This is a list of T cell receptor beta chains from one sample in a study of vaccination and CD4 T cells after COVID-19. No cognate antigen is known for these TCRs. From the PCR reads, TCRdb called clonotypes with MiXCR, one entry per CDR3 protein. The repertoire holds some 16,000 distinct CDR3 sequences, with roughly half as singletons. Sequencing was carried out using CD4+ T cells from blood, cultured in vitro. The receptor source for this set is a human donor who had recovered from COVID-19. CDR3s include the opening cysteine and the closing phenylalanine or tryptophan. Fields, in order: clone size, V gene, J gene, D gene, CDR3 DNA, CDR3 protein. A D gene is named only where the DNA matches it firmly. Size is stated for part of the rows, as once, few or many counts, or as a class when the clone is expanded.

NA	TRBV15	TRBJ2-5	TRBD1	TGTGCCAACAGCCCAGGGACAGGGGGAGAGAAGACCCAGTACTTC	CANSPGTGGEKTQYF
medium-sized	TRBV10-3	TRBJ1-2	TRBD1	TGTGCCATCAGTGGACAGACAGGGGCCTATGGCTACACCTTC	CAISGQTGAYGYTF
NA	TRBV6-2/TRBV6-3	TRBJ2-1	NA	TGTGCCAGCAGGGAATACAATGAGCAGTTCTTC	CASREYNEQFF
NA	TRBV19	TRBJ2-7	NA	TGTGCCAGTAGTAAGGCTAGCGCAAACGCCTACGAGCAGTACTTC	CASSKASANAYEQYF
few	TRBV5-1	TRBJ2-7	TRBD1	TGCGCCAGCAGCACGGACAGGGGGGTGAGGGAGCAGTACTTC	CASSTDRGVREQYF
NA	TRBV15	TRBJ2-3	NA	TGTGCCACCAGCAGAACCGGACAGCCAAGCACAGATACGCAGTATTTT	CATSRTGQPSTDTQYF
NA	TRBV6-5	TRBJ1-6	NA	TGTGCCAGCAGTTACTCCTTGAATTCACCCCTCCACTTT	CASSYSLNSPLHF
once	TRBV7-3	TRBJ2-1	NA	TGTGCCAGCAGCTCGGTCCGGGACGGTTACAATGAGCAGTTCTTC	CASSSVRDGYNEQFF
NA	TRBV5-1	TRBJ2-2	TRBD2	TGCGCCAGCAAGTTCTTGGCGGGGGATAACACCGGGGAGCTGTTTTTT	CASKFLAGDNTGELFF
few	TRBV19	TRBJ2-3	TRBD2	TGTGCCGCAAGAGGGATCTCCGGGACTAGCGGTGTGCGGGGGGGAACGCAGTATTTT	CAARGISGTSGVRGGTQYF
few	TRBV19	TRBJ1-1	NA	TGTGCCAGTAGTAGTGAGGGGGGTCAGGCTTTCTTT	CASSSEGGQAFF
NA	TRBV27	TRBJ2-1	TRBD2	TGTGCCAGCAGGCGGGGGGGCGAGGGCTACAATGAGCAGTTCTTC	CASRRGGEGYNEQFF
NA	TRBV6-5	TRBJ1-6	NA	TGTGCCAGCAGTTACCGGGACCTAGAAAATTCACCCCTCCACTTT	CASSYRDLENSPLHF
few	TRBV6-4	TRBJ2-3	TRBD2	TGTGCCAGCAGTGTCACTAGCGGTTCCACAGATACGCAGTATTTT	CASSVTSGSTDTQYF
NA	TRBV27	TRBJ1-5	NA	TGTGCCAGCAGTTCTTACCATAGCAATCAGCCCCAGCATTTT	CASSSYHSNQPQHF
NA	TRBV20-1	TRBJ1-4	NA	TGCAGTGCGGCAGGGGAAAGTAATGAAAAACTGTTTTTT	CSAAGESNEKLFF
NA	TRBV12-3/TRBV12-4	TRBJ2-5	NA	TGTGCCAGCCGTTATCGAGGGGGAGAGACCCAGTACTTC	CASRYRGGETQYF
few	TRBV20-1	TRBJ2-1	TRBD1	TGCAGTGCTGGACCCACGGGACAGGGACGATACAATGAGCAGTTCTTC	CSAGPTGQGRYNEQFF
NA	TRBV29-1	TRBJ2-3	NA	TGCAGCGTTGATAGACGAGCGAGGACAGTGGAGACAGATACGCAGTATTTT	CSVDRRARTVETDTQYF
NA	TRBV11-3	TRBJ2-5	TRBD2	TGTGCCAGCAGCCCGGGACTAGCTGGGGAGACCCAGTACTTC	CASSPGLAGETQYF
few	TRBV5-4	TRBJ2-7	NA	TGTGCCAGCAGCCCCCTTCGAGGGTCCTACGAGCAGTACTTC	CASSPLRGSYEQYF
few	TRBV7-9	TRBJ2-3	NA	TGTGCCAGCAGTAGAAGCCAGGGGCGAACAGATACGCAGTATTTT	CASSRSQGRTDTQYF
NA	TRBV12-3/TRBV12-4	TRBJ2-1	TRBD2	TGTGCCAGCAGTCATCTAGCGGGAGTTTCCTACAATGAGCAGTTCTTC	CASSHLAGVSYNEQFF
few	TRBV7-8	TRBJ1-5	NA	TGTGCCAGCAGCCCCCGGGAGGGCAATCAGCCCCAGCATTTT	CASSPREGNQPQHF
NA	TRBV7-9	TRBJ1-4	NA	TGTGCCAGCGGTTTCTGGGGGGCGCGAGCTAATGAAAAACTGTTTTTT	CASGFWGARANEKLFF
NA	TRBV11-3	TRBJ1-1	NA	TGTGCCAGCAGCCCTAAGCAAGGGTTGGGAGCTTTCTTT	CASSPKQGLGAFF
NA	TRBV28	TRBJ2-5	NA	TGTGCCAGCAGTTTACAGGGGGGCCAAGAGACCCAGTACTTC	CASSLQGGQETQYF
few	TRBV12-5	TRBJ1-5	NA	TGTGCTAGTGGTTTGGTACTGGGGATGGGCAATCAGCCCCAGCATTTT	CASGLVLGMGNQPQHF
NA	TRBV6-1	TRBJ2-2	TRBD2	TGTGCCAGCAGGGGAGGGCCGACCGGGGAGCTGTTTTTT	CASRGGPTGELFF